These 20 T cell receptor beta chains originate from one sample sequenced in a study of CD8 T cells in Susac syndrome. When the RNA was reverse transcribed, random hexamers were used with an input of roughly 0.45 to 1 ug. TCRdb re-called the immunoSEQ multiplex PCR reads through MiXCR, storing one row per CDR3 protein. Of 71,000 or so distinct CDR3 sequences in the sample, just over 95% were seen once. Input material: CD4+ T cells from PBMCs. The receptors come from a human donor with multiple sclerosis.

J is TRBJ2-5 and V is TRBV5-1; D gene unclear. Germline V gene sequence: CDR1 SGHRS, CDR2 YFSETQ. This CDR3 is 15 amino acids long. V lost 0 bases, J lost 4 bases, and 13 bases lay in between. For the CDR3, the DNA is TGCGCCAGCAGCTTGGATGGCCGCGACATAGAGACCCAGTACTTC. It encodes CASSLDGRDIETQYF.

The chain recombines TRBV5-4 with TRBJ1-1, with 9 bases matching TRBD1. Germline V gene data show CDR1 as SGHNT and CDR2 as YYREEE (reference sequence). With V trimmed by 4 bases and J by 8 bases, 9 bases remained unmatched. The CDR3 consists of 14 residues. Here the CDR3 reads CASSIDRGGFEAFF. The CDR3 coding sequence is TGTGCCAGCAGCATAGACAGGGGGGGATTCGAAGCTTTCTTT.

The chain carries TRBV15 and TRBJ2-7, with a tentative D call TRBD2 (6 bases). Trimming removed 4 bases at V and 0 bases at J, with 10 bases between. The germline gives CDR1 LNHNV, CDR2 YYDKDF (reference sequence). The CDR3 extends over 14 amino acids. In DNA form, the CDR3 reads TGTGCCACCAGCATTGGAGGGGACTCCTACGAGCAGTACTTC. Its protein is CATSIGGDSYEQYF.

CDR3 nucleotides: TGTGCCAGCAGCTATGTCCCACGGGAGACCCAGTACTTC. It is translated as CASSYVPRETQYF. The genes are TRBV7-9 and TRBJ2-5; no definite D call. The CDR3 has 13 residues. V lost 4 bases to trimming and J lost 5 bases, with 11 bases between them. The germline V gene has CDR1 SEHNR and CDR2 FQNEAQ (reference sequence). Full variable domain (rest looked up from reference TRBV7-9 and TRBJ2-5): DTGVSQNPRHKITKRGQNVTFRCDPISEHNRLYWYRQTLGQGPEFLTYFQNEAQLEKSRLLSDRFSAERPKGSFSTLEIQRTEQGDSAMYLCASSYVPRETQYFGPGTRLLVL.

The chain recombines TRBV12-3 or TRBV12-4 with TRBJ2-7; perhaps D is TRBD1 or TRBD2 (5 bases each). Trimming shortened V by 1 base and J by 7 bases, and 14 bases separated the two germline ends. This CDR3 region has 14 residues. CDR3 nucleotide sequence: TGTGCCAGCAGTTTAGGGGGACCACAGGTAGAGCAGTACTTC. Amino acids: CASSLGGPQVEQYF.

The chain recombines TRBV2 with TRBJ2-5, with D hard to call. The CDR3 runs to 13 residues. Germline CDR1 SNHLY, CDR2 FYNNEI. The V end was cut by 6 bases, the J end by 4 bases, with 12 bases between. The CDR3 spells CASSALRAETQYF. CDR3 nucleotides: TGTGCCAGCAGCGCTCTTAGGGCAGAGACCCAGTACTTC.

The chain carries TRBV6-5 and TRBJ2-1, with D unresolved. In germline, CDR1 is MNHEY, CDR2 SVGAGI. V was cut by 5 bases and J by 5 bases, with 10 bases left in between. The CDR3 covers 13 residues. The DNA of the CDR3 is TGTGCCAGCAGTAAGGGTAGGGACAATGAGCAGTTCTTC. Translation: CASSKGRDNEQFF.

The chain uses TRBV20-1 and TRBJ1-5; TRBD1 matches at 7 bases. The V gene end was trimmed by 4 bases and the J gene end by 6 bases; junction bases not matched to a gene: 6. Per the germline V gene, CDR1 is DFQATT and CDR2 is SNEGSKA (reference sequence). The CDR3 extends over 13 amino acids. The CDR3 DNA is TGCAGTGCTATTAGGGGGCAGAGTCAGCCCCAGCATTTT. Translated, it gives CSAIRGQSQPQHF.

The CDR3 DNA reads as TGTGCCAGCAGCTTCTTTGGGACACCACAACTTAACTCTGGGGCCAACGTCCTGACTTTC. This gives the protein CASSFFGTPQLNSGANVLTF. The chain has TRBV7-3 and TRBJ2-6, with D maybe TRBD1 (6 bases). The V gene lost 3 bases and the J gene lost 0 bases, with 21 bases spanning the gap. Germline V lookup: CDR1 SGHTA, CDR2 FQGTGA. The CDR3 contains 20 residues.

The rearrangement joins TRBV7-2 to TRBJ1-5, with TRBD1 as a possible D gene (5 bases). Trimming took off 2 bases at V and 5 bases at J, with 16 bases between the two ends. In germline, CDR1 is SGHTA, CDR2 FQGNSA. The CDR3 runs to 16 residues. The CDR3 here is CASSLKGRGFDQPQHF. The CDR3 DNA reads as TGTGCCAGCAGCTTAAAAGGTCGGGGCTTTGATCAGCCCCAGCATTTT.

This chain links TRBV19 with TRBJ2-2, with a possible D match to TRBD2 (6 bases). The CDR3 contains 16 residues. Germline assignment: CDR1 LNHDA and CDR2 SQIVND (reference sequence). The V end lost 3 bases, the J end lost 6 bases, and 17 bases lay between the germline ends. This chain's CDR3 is CASSMRGPRDSGELFF. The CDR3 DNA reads TGTGCCAGTAGTATGAGGGGTCCCCGGGACTCCGGGGAGCTGTTTTTT.

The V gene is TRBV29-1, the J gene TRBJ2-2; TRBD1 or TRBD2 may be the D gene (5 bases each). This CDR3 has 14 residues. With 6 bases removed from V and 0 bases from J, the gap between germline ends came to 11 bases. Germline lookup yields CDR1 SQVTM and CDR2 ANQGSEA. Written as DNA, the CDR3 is TGCAGCGTAGGATCGGGGCCGAACACCGGGGAGCTGTTTTTT. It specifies CSVGSGPNTGELFF.

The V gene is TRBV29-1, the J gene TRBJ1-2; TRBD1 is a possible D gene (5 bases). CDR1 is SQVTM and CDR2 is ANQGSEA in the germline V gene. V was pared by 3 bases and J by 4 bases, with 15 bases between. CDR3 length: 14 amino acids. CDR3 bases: TGCAGCGTTGACCAAACAGGCGTTAGCTATGGCTACACCTTC. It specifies CSVDQTGVSYGYTF.

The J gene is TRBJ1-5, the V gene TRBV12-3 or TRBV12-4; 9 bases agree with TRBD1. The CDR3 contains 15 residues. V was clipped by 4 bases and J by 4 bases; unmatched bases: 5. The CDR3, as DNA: TGTGCCAGCAGTTCTCCGGGACAGGGAAATCAGCCCCAGCATTTT. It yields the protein CASSSPGQGNQPQHF.

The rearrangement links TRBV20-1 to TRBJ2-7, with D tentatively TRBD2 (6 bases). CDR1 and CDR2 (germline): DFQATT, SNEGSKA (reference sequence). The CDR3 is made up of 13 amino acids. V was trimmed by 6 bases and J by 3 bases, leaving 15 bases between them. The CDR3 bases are TGCAGTGCCGCCGGGACTGGCCTCTACGAGCAGTACTTC. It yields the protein CSAAGTGLYEQYF.

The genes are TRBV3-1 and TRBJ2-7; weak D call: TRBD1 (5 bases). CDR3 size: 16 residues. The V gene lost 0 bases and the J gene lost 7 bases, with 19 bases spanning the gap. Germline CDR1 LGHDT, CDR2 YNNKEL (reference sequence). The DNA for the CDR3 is TGTGCCAGCAGCCAAGAGAGGAGACAGCTAATTGGGGAGCAGTACTTC. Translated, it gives CASSQERRQLIGEQYF.

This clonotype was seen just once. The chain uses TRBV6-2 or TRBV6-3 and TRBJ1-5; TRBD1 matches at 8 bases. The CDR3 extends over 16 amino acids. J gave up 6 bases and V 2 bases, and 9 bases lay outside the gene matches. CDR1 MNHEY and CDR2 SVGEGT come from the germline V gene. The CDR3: CASSYLAGGKGQPQHF. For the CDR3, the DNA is TGTGCCAGCAGTTACCTCGCAGGGGGCAAAGGTCAGCCCCAGCATTTT.

CDR3 in amino acids: CASSFPNQPQHF. Written as DNA, the CDR3 is TGTGCCAGCAGCTTCCCAAATCAGCCCCAGCATTTT. V and J are TRBV7-9 and TRBJ1-5; no definite D call. CDR3 size: 12 residues. The V end was cut by 3 bases, the J end by 4 bases, with 4 bases between. CDR1 and CDR2 (germline): SEHNR, FQNEAQ (reference sequence). Full variable domain (remainder filled in from reference TRBV7-9 and TRBJ1-5): DTGVSQNPRHKITKRGQNVTFRCDPISEHNRLYWYRQTLGQGPEFLTYFQNEAQLEKSRLLSDRFSAERPKGSFSTLEIQRTEQGDSAMYLCASSFPNQPQHFGDGTRLSIL.

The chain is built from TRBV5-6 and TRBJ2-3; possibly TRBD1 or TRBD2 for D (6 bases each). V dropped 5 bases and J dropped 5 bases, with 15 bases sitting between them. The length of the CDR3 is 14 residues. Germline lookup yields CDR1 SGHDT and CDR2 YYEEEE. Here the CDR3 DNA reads TGTGCCAGCAGTGGCAGGGGACTGCAAGATACGCAGTATTTT. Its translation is CASSGRGLQDTQYF.

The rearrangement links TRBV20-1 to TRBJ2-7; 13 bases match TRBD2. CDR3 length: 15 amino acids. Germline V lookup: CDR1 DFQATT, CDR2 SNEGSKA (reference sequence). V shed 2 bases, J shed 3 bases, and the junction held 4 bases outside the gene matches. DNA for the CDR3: TGCAGTGCTAGAAGGGGACTAGCGGGGTTCTACGAGCAGTACTTC. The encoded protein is CSARRGLAGFYEQYF.